This passage covers 12 T cell receptor beta chains from one sample sequenced in a study of kidney transplant recipient with SARS-CoV-2 infection. TCRdb re-analysed the reads in MiXCR, keeping a single row per CDR3 protein. The table has approximately 240,000 distinct CDR3 sequences, 29% seen once. Source: a blood sample, taken at baseline and between days 110 and 120 from a kidney transplant recipient. The receptors were gathered from a male patient aged 25-45 years who had COVID-19 and was a kidney transplant recipient. Part of the T cells may come from the graft donor.

Ten or more counts support this clonotype. The gene calls are TRBV10-2 and TRBJ1-2; D is uncertain. The CDR3 covers 17 residues. Trimming took off 4 bases at V and 4 bases at J, with 22 bases between the two ends. In germline, CDR1 is WSHSY, CDR2 SAAADI. CDR3 region: CASSAIYTSRKTYGYTF. The CDR3 DNA reads TGCGCCAGCAGTGCAATATACACTTCTAGAAAGACCTATGGCTACACCTTC.

This clonotype has ten or more counts. Here the CDR3 DNA reads TGTGCCAGCAGCCAGGGAGTCGGGGAGACCCAGTACTTC. Amino acids: CASSQGVGETQYF. The chain joins TRBV3-1 to TRBJ2-5; tentative D call: TRBD2 (5 bases). This CDR3 spans 13 amino acids. With 3 bases removed from V and 5 bases from J, the gap between germline ends came to 10 bases. The germline V gene has CDR1 LGHDT and CDR2 YNNKEL (reference sequence).

This clonotype showed up many times. The chain uses TRBV28 and TRBJ1-2; D call uncertain. The V and J ends lost 8 bases and 0 bases respectively, with 10 bases between them. The V gene's germline CDR1 is MDHEN and CDR2 SYDVKM. CDR3 length equals 13 residues. Written as DNA, the CDR3 is TGTGCCAGCCGGGAGGTATCTAACTATGGCTACACCTTC. Protein sequence: CASREVSNYGYTF.

In this sample, this clonotype turned up many times. The V call is TRBV11-3, the J call TRBJ2-7; the match to TRBD1 covers 7 bases. V trimming: 5 bases; J trimming: 5 bases; junction bases outside the gene matches: 6. In germline, CDR1 is SGHNT, CDR2 YENEEA. The CDR3 has 13 amino acids. CDR3 loop: CASSATGYHEQYF. CDR3 bases: TGTGCCAGCAGCGCGACAGGGTATCACGAGCAGTACTTC.

This clonotype was seen ten or more times. The chain recombines TRBV11-3 with TRBJ1-2; D remains unclear. Between the trimmed V and J ends, which lost 3 bases and 4 bases, there was a span of 21 bases. Germline V gene lookup returns CDR1 SGHNT and CDR2 YENEEA. The CDR3 loop spans 17 amino acids. Written as DNA, the CDR3 is TGTGCCAGCAGCTTGGTCGTCGATCTCGGAAAGACCTATGGCTACACCTTC. Encoded protein: CASSLVVDLGKTYGYTF.

This clonotype was recorded at least ten times. CDR3 region: CASSSHQGGQETQYF. The CDR3 DNA is TGTGCCAGCAGTTCACACCAGGGTGGCCAAGAGACCCAGTACTTC. The chain recombines TRBV12-3 or TRBV12-4 with TRBJ2-5; D is perhaps TRBD1 (5 bases). With 4 bases removed from V and 1 base from J, the gap between germline ends came to 13 bases. The CDR3 totals 15 residues.

Notes on this clonotype: A much larger clone lies one base from this, so it may be a read error. This rearrangement joins TRBV6-5 to TRBJ1-1, with a tentative D call TRBD1 (6 bases). This CDR3 has 13 amino acids. V was trimmed by 8 bases and J by 6 bases, leaving 16 bases between them. Germline CDR1 reads MNHEY; CDR2 reads SVGAGI. The CDR3 spells CASRSTGSSEAFF. CDR3 DNA sequence: TGTGCCAGCCGTTCAACAGGGAGCTCTGAAGCTTTCTTT.

The V gene is TRBV20-1, the J gene TRBJ2-1, with D possibly being TRBD1 or TRBD2 (5 bases each). The CDR3 totals 13 residues. Looked up from germline, CDR1 is DFQATT and CDR2 is SNEGSKA (reference sequence). Trimming cost V 6 bases and J 7 bases, with 16 bases left between them. CDR3 in amino acids: CSASGRSQNEQFF. CDR3 coding DNA: TGCAGTGCATCGGGACGATCTCAAAATGAGCAGTTCTTC.

The table lists this clonotype with a few counts. Here the CDR3 reads CATSDWSGTYNEQFF. The CDR3 region has the DNA TGTGCCACCAGTGATTGGAGCGGCACGTACAATGAGCAGTTCTTC. The rearrangement links TRBV24-1 to TRBJ2-1, with D possibly TRBD2 on 5 matching bases. Germline V lookup: CDR1 KGHDR, CDR2 SFDVKD. CDR3 length: 15 residues. V lost 2 bases and J 4 bases, leaving 11 bases between the germline ends.

In its sample, this clonotype was seen many times. This chain uses TRBV20-1 with TRBJ2-4; 13 bases map to TRBD2. Trimming at V came to 4 bases and at J to 8 bases, leaving 8 bases not matched to a gene. This CDR3 has 15 residues. Looked up from germline, CDR1 is DFQATT and CDR2 is SNEGSKA (reference sequence). The CDR3 nucleotides read TGCAGTGCTACAGGACTAGCGGGAGTTGGGGACATTCAGTACTTC. This codes for CSATGLAGVGDIQYF.

Worth noting for this clonotype: A much larger clone lies one base from this, so it may be a read error. V and J are TRBV7-6 and TRBJ2-7; D is unresolved. The V gene lost 4 bases and the J gene lost 7 bases, with 17 bases spanning the gap. Germline V gene data show CDR1 as SGHVS and CDR2 as FNYEAQ. This CDR3 has 14 residues. The CDR3 bases are TGTGCCAGCAGCTCACGGTCGGGCCTGGAGGAGCAGTACTTC. Translation gives CASSSRSGLEEQYF. Looking up the rest from reference TRBV7-6 and TRBJ2-7 gives the full variable domain: GAGVSQSPRYKVTKRGQDVALRCDPISGHVSLYWYRQALGQGPEFLTYFNYEAQQDKSGLPNDRFSAERPEGSISTLTIQRTEQRDSAMYRCASSSRSGLEEQYFGPGTRLTVT.

To note about this clonotype: The junction shows a germline mismatch at one end, possibly a read error. V usage is TRBV5-1 and J usage is TRBJ2-5, with TRBD2 matching over 8 bases. The CDR3 runs 15 residues. Looked up from germline, CDR1 is SGHRS and CDR2 is YFSETQ. In DNA, the CDR3 is TGCACCAGCAGCTTGGGCGGGGGGTACCAAGAGACCCAGTACTTC. It yields the protein CTSSLGGGYQETQYF.